The rows below give T cell receptor beta chains drawn from one sample of a study of cytomegalovirus exposure and HLA in healthy donors. Clones were sequenced by immunoSEQ multiplex PCR, and TCRdb holds only the in-frame ones, with some missing. This sample has 55,000 to 65,000 clones, with 65% to 90% found just once. The specimen sequenced was PBMCs. The receptors here all came from a female donor in good health and CMV-seronegative. The CDR3 runs from the conserved cysteine through the conserved F or W. Clone size is stated in some rows and not others, as once, few, many or a class when expanded.

V gene: TRBV29-1
clone size: -
CDR3 protein: CSVEGQNYGYTF

V gene: TRBV6-6
clone size: -
CDR3 protein: CASRPSSGIVDEQFF

V gene: TRBV9
clone size: -
CDR3 protein: CASSPRTGRLAGANVLTF

V gene: TRBV7-2
clone size: -
CDR3 protein: CASSFIASGKAYEQYF

V gene: TRBV27
clone size: -
CDR3 protein: CASSFLPGLGNEKLFF

V gene: TRBV5-1
clone size: -
CDR3 protein: CASSLGRAGETQYF

V gene: TRBV18
clone size: once
CDR3 protein: CASSLAGAYNEQFF

V gene: TRBV28
clone size: -
CDR3 protein: CASHPRGSEFYGYTF

V gene: TRBV9
clone size: -
CDR3 protein: CASSRAGQGAETQYF

V gene: TRBV2
clone size: -
CDR3 protein: CAQIPLAGSTDTQYF

V gene: TRBV7-6
clone size: -
CDR3 protein: CASSLTELYSSPLHF

V gene: TRBV16
clone size: -
CDR3 protein: CASSPRTGRYYEQYF

V gene: TRBV6-5
clone size: -
CDR3 protein: CASHLGGAYGYTF

V gene: TRBV4-3
clone size: few
CDR3 protein: CASSQEQGNEQFF

V gene: TRBV7-2
clone size: -
CDR3 protein: CASSLFPPGLRADTQYF

V gene: TRBV7-9
clone size: -
CDR3 protein: CASSLGDSSYEQYF

V gene: TRBV7-9
clone size: -
CDR3 protein: CASSFDPSGTEAFF

V gene: TRBV13
clone size: once
CDR3 protein: CASSPEAFGEQYF

V gene: TRBV7-3
clone size: -
CDR3 protein: CASRYRGRGSNQPQHF

V gene: TRBV29-1
clone size: -
CDR3 protein: CSVTQGHEQYF

V gene: TRBV5-6
clone size: -
CDR3 protein: CASSLGPGQTISYGYTF

V gene: TRBV19
clone size: -
CDR3 protein: CASSLLGTAAGELFF

V gene: TRBV29-1
clone size: -
CDR3 protein: CSVELFMGANYEQYF

V gene: TRBV29-1
clone size: -
CDR3 protein: CSGRVREGYTF

V gene: TRBV9
clone size: -
CDR3 protein: CASSVVRVITGAIHEQYF

V gene: TRBV5-1
clone size: -
CDR3 protein: CASSSLHGSYEQYF

V gene: TRBV27
clone size: -
CDR3 protein: CASRRRGAVDTEAFF

V gene: TRBV2
clone size: -
CDR3 protein: CASSSLAGGTDTQYF

V gene: TRBV2
clone size: -
CDR3 protein: CASRLAGVSYNEQFF

V gene: TRBV7-9
clone size: -
CDR3 protein: CASSLPHRGPGTEAFF

V gene: TRBV18
clone size: -
CDR3 protein: CASSHGTLQETQYF

V gene: TRBV6-5
clone size: -
CDR3 protein: CASSSWGTTTGTEAFF

V gene: TRBV9
clone size: -
CDR3 protein: CASSVSQGSSGNTIYF

V gene: TRBV28
clone size: -
CDR3 protein: CASSTEMNTEAFF

V gene: TRBV18
clone size: -
CDR3 protein: CASSPRDRGPNYGYTF

V gene: TRBV4-1
clone size: -
CDR3 protein: CASSQGTGVKGETQYF

V gene: TRBV19
clone size: -
CDR3 protein: CASSGQGDQPQHF

V gene: TRBV30
clone size: -
CDR3 protein: CVAGTGNTGELFF

V gene: TRBV7-2
clone size: -
CDR3 protein: CASSTGLASPYEQYF

V gene: TRBV7-8
clone size: -
CDR3 protein: CASSPSGLSSYEQYF

V gene: TRBV14
clone size: -
CDR3 protein: CASSDRGSYGYTF

V gene: TRBV2
clone size: -
CDR3 protein: CASREREGSYEQYF

V gene: TRBV5-1
clone size: -
CDR3 protein: CASSLRTRYEQYF

V gene: TRBV7-9
clone size: -
CDR3 protein: CASSDTGSGNTEAFF

V gene: TRBV14
clone size: -
CDR3 protein: CASSSTTGATVSNTEAFF

V gene: TRBV20-1
clone size: -
CDR3 protein: CSALSRYEQYF

V gene: TRBV9
clone size: medium-sized
CDR3 protein: CASSSGQGATNEKLFF